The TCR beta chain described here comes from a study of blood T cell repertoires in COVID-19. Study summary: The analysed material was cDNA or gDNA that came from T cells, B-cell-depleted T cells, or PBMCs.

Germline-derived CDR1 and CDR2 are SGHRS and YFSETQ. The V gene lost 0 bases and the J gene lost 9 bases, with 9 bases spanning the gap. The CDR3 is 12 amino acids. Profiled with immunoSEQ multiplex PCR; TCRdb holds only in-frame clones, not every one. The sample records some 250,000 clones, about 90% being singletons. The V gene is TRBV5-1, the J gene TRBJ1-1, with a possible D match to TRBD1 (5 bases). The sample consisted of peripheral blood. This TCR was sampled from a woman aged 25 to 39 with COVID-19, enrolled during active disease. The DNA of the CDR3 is TGCGCCAGCAGCTTGGTTGGGGCGAAAGCTTTCTTT. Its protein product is CASSLVGAKAFF.